A single T cell receptor beta chain is shown here with its context. The data are from a study of blood T cell repertoires in COVID-19. The overall study: COVID-19 samples collected from the United States, Italy and Spain covered acute and convalescent phases. The cDNA or gDNA used as material had been derived from T cells, B-cell-depleted T cells, or PBMCs.

Original handling: Reference gene primer amplification in the assay estimated nucleated cell counts. Method: immunoSEQ multiplex PCR; TCRdb's copy keeps in-frame clones and lacks some. V and J calls plus clone size are reproduced from that table; the DNA served to infer D and trimming. The table has a few hundred thousand clones, approximately 90% seen once. The CDR3 runs 13 residues. V lost 5 bases and J 6 bases, leaving 14 bases between the germline ends. From germline, CDR1 is SGHRS and CDR2 YFSETQ. This TCR was recovered from a woman in her twenties or thirties who had recovered from COVID-19. The sequencing input was peripheral blood. The rearrangement links TRBV5-1 to TRBJ1-1; D not certain. The CDR3 loop reads CASSIGGHPEAFF. The CDR3 DNA reads as TGCGCCAGCAGTATAGGCGGCCACCCTGAAGCTTTCTTT.